This passage covers 25 T cell receptor beta chains from one sample sequenced in a study of cytomegalovirus exposure and HLA in healthy donors (dated by TCRdb to about 2017). The library was obtained by the immunoSEQ multiplex PCR assay. For the multiplex PCR, a mixture combining 60 forward primers for TCR Vbeta segments and 13 reverse primers for TCR Jbeta segments was used. TCRdb obtained this table from immuneACCESS and retained in-frame rearrangements with V and J assigned. These tables miss some clones; where compared with another copy, unresolved V genes account for less than half of the shortfall, and the remainder is unexplained. The table for this sample lists more than 85,000 clones; over 60% of them were counted only once. Together, the top ten hold under 1.5% of the sample. Specimen: PBMCs. The source of these receptors is a woman in her twenties or thirties in good health and CMV-seronegative.

V and J are TRBV7-9 and TRBJ2-7; 14 nucleotides agree with TRBD2. CDR3 length: 16 amino acids. The germline V gene encodes CDR1 SEHNR and CDR2 FQNEAQ (reference sequence). V trimming: 5 bases; J trimming: 2 bases; junction bases outside the gene matches: 5. The CDR3 DNA reads TGTGCCAGCAGCCCCGGACTAGCGGGGGGCACCTACGAGCAGTACTTC. Translation: CASSPGLAGGTYEQYF.

The V and J genes are TRBV29-1 and TRBJ2-2; 8 nucleotides agree with TRBD1. The CDR3 is 14 amino acids. Trimming at V came to 5 bases and at J to 0 bases, leaving 2 bases not matched to a gene. CDR1 and CDR2 (germline): SQVTM, ANQGSEA. The CDR3 reads CSVQGAPNTGELFF. CDR3 coding DNA: TGCAGCGTTCAGGGGGCTCCGAACACCGGGGAGCTGTTTTTT.

The chain employs TRBV19 and TRBJ2-7, with TRBD2 as a possible D gene (6 bases). Deletions cut 11 bases from V and 1 base from J, with 9 bases between. The CDR3 covers 11 residues. Looked up from germline, CDR1 is LNHDA and CDR2 is SQIVND (reference sequence). CDR3 sequence (DNA): TGTGCCGCCGGGGGATCCTACGAGCAGTACTTC. Residues: CAAGGSYEQYF.

This chain connects TRBV4-3 to TRBJ2-1; possible D gene TRBD1, 5 bases. V lost 1 base, J lost 6 bases, and 7 bases lay in between. Germline values: CDR1 LGHNA, CDR2 YSLEER. The CDR3 runs to 13 residues. DNA of the CDR3: TGCGCCAGCAGCCAAGGAAGGGGCAATGAGCAGTTCTTC. Protein: CASSQGRGNEQFF.

The chain employs TRBV28 and TRBJ2-3, with 12 nucleotides matching TRBD2. The CDR3 is 16 amino acids. J was trimmed by 2 bases and V by 6 bases; bases with no gene match: 6. Germline V gene lookup returns CDR1 MDHEN and CDR2 SYDVKM. The CDR3, as DNA: TGTGCCAGCAGCGATCGACTAGCGGGAGACACAGATACGCAGTATTTT. Encoded protein: CASSDRLAGDTDTQYF.

This chain uses TRBV28 with TRBJ1-3; TRBD1 aligns across 7 bases. V shed 4 bases and J 5 bases; nucleotides not matched to a gene: 8. The V gene's germline CDR1 is MDHEN and CDR2 SYDVKM. The length of the CDR3 is 15 residues. The DNA of the CDR3 is TGTGCCAGCAGTTCTCGGGACAGCATGAGAAACACCATATATTTT. This gives the protein CASSSRDSMRNTIYF.

This rearrangement joins TRBV6-6 to TRBJ2-7; TRBD2 agrees at 9 bases. This CDR3 is 13 amino acids long. Trimming removed 2 bases from V and 12 bases from J; junction bases left unmatched: 8. The germline CDR1 and CDR2 sequences are MNHNY and SVGAGI (reference sequence). The CDR3 reads CASSYGASGKLYF. CDR3 nucleotides: TGTGCCAGCAGTTACGGGGCTAGCGGGAAATTGTACTTC.

The chain links TRBV5-4 to TRBJ2-7, with TRBD2 matching 7 bases. The CDR3 has 15 residues. The germline CDR1 and CDR2 sequences are SGHNT and YYREEE (reference sequence). V shed 4 bases and J 0 bases; nucleotides not matched to a gene: 7. The CDR3 protein is CASSRSGDSSYEQYF. DNA of the CDR3: TGTGCCAGCAGCCGGAGCGGGGACTCCTCCTACGAGCAGTACTTC.

V is TRBV30 and J is TRBJ1-2; D possibly corresponds to TRBD1 (5 bases). Germline assignment: CDR1 GTSNPN and CDR2 SVGIG (reference sequence). The CDR3 runs 15 residues. Trimming cost V 4 bases and J 5 bases, with 20 bases left between them. CDR3 protein: CAWTWGLTRSYGYTF. The CDR3 coding sequence is TGTGCCTGGACATGGGGACTGACCCGTTCGTATGGCTACACCTTC.

J is TRBJ2-5 and V is TRBV27, with a possible D match to TRBD2 (6 bases). Looked up from germline, CDR1 is MNHEY and CDR2 is SMNVEV (reference sequence). V was pared by 3 bases and J by 2 bases, with 7 bases between. The CDR3 runs to 13 residues. The DNA of the CDR3 is TGTGCCAGCAGTTTCGGGGGACAAGAGACCCAGTACTTC. It yields the protein CASSFGGQETQYF.

This chain connects TRBV6-5 to TRBJ2-1, with D possibly matching TRBD2 (6 bases). Germline CDR1 MNHEY, CDR2 SVGAGI. The V end lost 0 bases, the J end lost 3 bases, and 9 bases lay between the germline ends. The CDR3 is 15 residues long. Here the CDR3 DNA reads TGTGCCAGCAGTTACTCCCCGGGAGACTACAATGAGCAGTTCTTC. It encodes CASSYSPGDYNEQFF.

This chain links TRBV18 with TRBJ2-7; D may be TRBD1 (5 bases). Deletions cut 5 bases from V and 2 bases from J, with 13 bases between. CDR1 and CDR2 from the germline V gene are KGHSH and LQKENI. CDR3 length equals 14 residues. CDR3 in DNA: TGTGCCAGCTCAATGACAGCAACTACCTACGAGCAGTACTTC. Translating gives CASSMTATTYEQYF.

This chain's CDR3 is CASSSWGGRALNEQFF. The CDR3 DNA reads TGTGCCAGCAGCTCCTGGGGCGGGAGGGCCTTGAATGAGCAGTTCTTC. This chain links TRBV5-6 with TRBJ2-1; 9 bases are shared with TRBD2. Per germline, CDR1 SGHDT and CDR2 YYEEEE. V dropped 3 bases and J dropped 7; count of bases not matched to a gene: 11. The CDR3 contains 16 residues.

CDR3 protein: CSVEDRRGSLYQETQYF. The CDR3 bases are TGCAGCGTTGAGGACCGGAGGGGCAGCTTATACCAAGAGACCCAGTACTTC. The chain recombines TRBV29-1 with TRBJ2-5, with D tentatively TRBD2 (6 bases). V lost 3 bases and J lost 0, with 20 bases in between. Germline V gene sequence: CDR1 SQVTM, CDR2 ANQGSEA. This CDR3 has 17 amino acids.

The chain is built from TRBV9 and TRBJ1-1; possible D gene TRBD1, 5 bases. V shed 1 base and J shed 1 base, with 8 bases lying between them. Germline lookup yields CDR1 SGDLS and CDR2 YYNGEE. This CDR3 has 14 residues. This chain's CDR3 is CASSVIQENTEAFF. The CDR3 DNA sequence: TGTGCCAGCAGCGTAATACAGGAGAACACTGAAGCTTTCTTT.

The chain links TRBV11-2 to TRBJ2-7, with D uncertain. Germline V gene lookup returns CDR1 SGHAT and CDR2 FQNNGV. CDR3 length: 12 residues. Deletions cut 4 bases from V and 3 bases from J, with 7 bases between. DNA of the CDR3: TGTGCCAGCAGCTCAACACGCTACGAGCAGTACTTC. It translates to CASSSTRYEQYF.

The chain has TRBV5-6 and TRBJ1-2, with 7 bases aligning to TRBD1. V was pared by 4 bases and J by 8 bases, with 8 bases of the junction left unmatched. This CDR3 spans 13 amino acids. Germline assignment: CDR1 SGHDT and CDR2 YYEEEE. Written as DNA, the CDR3 is TGTGCCAGCAGCGCGATAGACAGGGACGGCTACACCTTC. Translated, it gives CASSAIDRDGYTF.

The chain links TRBV7-2 to TRBJ1-3; a possible D gene is TRBD1 (5 bases). The germline V gene has CDR1 SGHTA and CDR2 FQGNSA. Trimming stripped 1 base from V and 0 bases from J, with 10 bases between. The CDR3 consists of 16 residues. The CDR3 protein is CASSLGGPSSGNTIYF. CDR3 bases: TGTGCCAGCAGCTTAGGGGGCCCGAGCTCTGGAAACACCATATATTTT.

The CDR3 DNA reads as TGTGCCAGCAGCGACACTACAGGGAGCTCCTACGAGCAGTACTTC. It translates to CASSDTTGSSYEQYF. V gene TRBV7-2 combines with J gene TRBJ2-7, with TRBD1 as a possible D gene (6 bases). V gave up 5 bases and J gave up 0 bases, with 14 bases separating them. Germline V lookup: CDR1 SGHTA, CDR2 FQGNSA. The CDR3 is made up of 15 amino acids.

The table lists this clone with a few counts. This chain uses TRBV4-1 with TRBJ2-7, with D perhaps matching TRBD2 (7 bases). Looked up from germline, CDR1 is MGHRA and CDR2 is YSYEKL. The germline V and J ends were trimmed by 0 bases and 4 bases, with 13 bases remaining between them. CDR3 length equals 15 residues. Written as DNA, the CDR3 is TGCGCCAGCAGCCAAGATACGGGGGGCCTATACGAGCAGTACTTC. Translated, it gives CASSQDTGGLYEQYF.

This chain links TRBV25-1 with TRBJ2-3, with a tentative D call TRBD1 (5 bases). The CDR3 runs to 14 residues. The V end lost 1 base, the J end lost 8 bases, and 13 bases lay between the germline ends. Germline V lookup: CDR1 MGHDK, CDR2 SYGVNS. In nucleotides, the CDR3 is TGTGCCAGCAGTGAATTAGGGGATCCGGGTACGCAGTATTTT. This encodes CASSELGDPGTQYF.

This chain joins TRBV7-2 and TRBJ1-5, with D tentatively TRBD1 (6 bases). Germline V gene lookup returns CDR1 SGHTA and CDR2 FQGNSA. The CDR3 covers 15 residues. The ends were cut back, 4 bases at V and 2 bases at J, with 12 bases in the middle. The CDR3 sequence: CASSSQGGGNQPQHF. In DNA, the CDR3 is TGTGCCAGCAGCTCACAGGGTGGAGGCAATCAGCCCCAGCATTTT.

The chain links TRBV30 to TRBJ2-7, with 11 bases matching TRBD2. The CDR3 has 15 amino acids. Germline values: CDR1 GTSNPN, CDR2 SVGIG (reference sequence). V was pared by 3 bases and J by 5 bases, with 9 bases of the junction left unmatched. Written as DNA, the CDR3 is TGTGCCTGGAGCGCACTAGCGGGAGTTACGGACGAGCAGTACTTC. Protein product: CAWSALAGVTDEQYF.

V gene TRBV2 combines with J gene TRBJ2-4; 10 nucleotides agree with TRBD2. The CDR3 runs to 14 residues. Unmatched junction bases numbered 5, after V lost 6 bases and J lost 6 bases. Germline loops: CDR1 SNHLY, CDR2 FYNNEI. The CDR3 is CASSGTSATNIQYF. The DNA of the CDR3 is TGTGCCAGCAGCGGGACTAGCGCTACAAACATTCAGTACTTC. The full variable domain, rest sourced from reference TRBV2 and TRBJ2-4, is EPEVTQTPSHQVTQMGQEVILRCVPISNHLYFYWYRQILGQKVEFLVSFYNNEISEKSEIFDDQFSVERPDGSNFTLKIRSTKLEDSAMYFCASSGTSATNIQYFGAGTRLSVL.

The chain is built from TRBV29-1 and TRBJ2-1; 15 positions match TRBD2. CDR1 SQVTM and CDR2 ANQGSEA come from the germline V gene. V dropped 7 bases and J dropped 7; count of bases not matched to a gene: 5. The CDR3 covers 14 residues. In DNA, the CDR3 is TGCAGCGCCGGGGGACTAGCGGGAGGTAATGAGCAGTTCTTC. Residues: CSAGGLAGGNEQFF.